This note documents a single T cell receptor (beta chain) sequence. What it binds is not known. Each CDR3 protein gets one entry after TCRdb re-called the multiplex PCR reads with MiXCR. The repertoire includes some 120,000 distinct CDR3 sequences, about 20% of them detected once, and 2% to 2.5% sits in the top ten. This entry comes from a study of breast tumors, draining lymph nodes, adjacent tissues. Breast cancer patients provided tissue from their axillary draining lymph nodes. J gave up 11 bases and V 3 bases, and 12 bases lay outside the gene matches. The germline gives CDR1 KGHSH, CDR2 LQKENI. This CDR3 spans 16 amino acids. Study-wide results and limits: Data fit most tumor T cells coming from lymph node, expanding in tumor. That most tumor T cells come from lymph nodes remained unproven. Compared with lymph nodes, tumors were less diverse; compared with nontumor tissue, more. Luminal-like breast cancer showed significantly greater tumor-nontumor repertoire similarity than basal-like breast cancer did.

The sample comprised axillary lymph node tissue. This rearrangement joins TRBV18 to TRBJ1-6; 8 bases line up with TRBD1. This clonotype originated in a female donor with breast cancer. Some clones in this sample may be carry-over from other donors' samples. In DNA, the CDR3 is TGTGCCAGCTCACCCCGGACAGGGTTTTATAACCCACCCCTCCACTTT. This sequence encodes CASSPRTGFYNPPLHF.